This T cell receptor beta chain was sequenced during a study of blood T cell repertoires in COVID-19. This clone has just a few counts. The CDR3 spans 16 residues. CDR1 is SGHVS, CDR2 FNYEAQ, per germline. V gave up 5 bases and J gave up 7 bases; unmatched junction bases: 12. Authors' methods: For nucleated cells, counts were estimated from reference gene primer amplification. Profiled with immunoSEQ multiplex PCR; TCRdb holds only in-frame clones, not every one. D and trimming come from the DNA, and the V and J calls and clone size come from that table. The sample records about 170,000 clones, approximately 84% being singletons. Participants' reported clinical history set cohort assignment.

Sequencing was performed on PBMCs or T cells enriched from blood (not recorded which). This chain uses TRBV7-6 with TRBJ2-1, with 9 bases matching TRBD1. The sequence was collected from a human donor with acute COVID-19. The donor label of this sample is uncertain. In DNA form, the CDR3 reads TGTGCCAGCAGCGGACAACCGGGACAGGGCTCAAATGAGCAGTTCTTC. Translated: CASSGQPGQGSNEQFF.